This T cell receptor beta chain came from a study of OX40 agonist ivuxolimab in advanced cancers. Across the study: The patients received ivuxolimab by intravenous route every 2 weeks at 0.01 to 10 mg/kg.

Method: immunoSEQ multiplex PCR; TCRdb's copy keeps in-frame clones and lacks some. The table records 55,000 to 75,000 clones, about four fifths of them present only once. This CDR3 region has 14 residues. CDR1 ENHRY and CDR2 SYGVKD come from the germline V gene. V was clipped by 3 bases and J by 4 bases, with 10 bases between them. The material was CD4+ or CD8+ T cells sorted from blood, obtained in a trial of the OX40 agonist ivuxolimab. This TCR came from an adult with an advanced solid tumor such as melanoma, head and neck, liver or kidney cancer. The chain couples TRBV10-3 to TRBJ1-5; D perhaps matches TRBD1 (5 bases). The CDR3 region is CAISEANRNQPQHF. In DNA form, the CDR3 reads TGTGCCATCAGTGAAGCAAACAGGAATCAGCCCCAGCATTTT.